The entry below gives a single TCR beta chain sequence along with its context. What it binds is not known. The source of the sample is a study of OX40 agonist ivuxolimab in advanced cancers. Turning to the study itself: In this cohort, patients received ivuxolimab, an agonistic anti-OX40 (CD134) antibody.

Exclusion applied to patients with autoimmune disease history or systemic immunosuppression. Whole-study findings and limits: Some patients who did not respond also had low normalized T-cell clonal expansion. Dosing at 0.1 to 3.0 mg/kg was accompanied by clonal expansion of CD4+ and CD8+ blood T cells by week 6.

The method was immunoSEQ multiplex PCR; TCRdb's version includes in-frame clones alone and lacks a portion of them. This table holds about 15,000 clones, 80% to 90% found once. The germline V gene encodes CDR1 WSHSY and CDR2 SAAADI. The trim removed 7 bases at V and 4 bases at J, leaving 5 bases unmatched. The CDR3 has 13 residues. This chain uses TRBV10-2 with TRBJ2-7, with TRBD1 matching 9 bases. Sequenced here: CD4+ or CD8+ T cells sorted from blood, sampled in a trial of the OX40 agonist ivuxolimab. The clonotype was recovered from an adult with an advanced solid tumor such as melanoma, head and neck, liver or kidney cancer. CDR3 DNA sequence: TGCGCCAGCATACTGACAGGGGGTTACGAGCAGTACTTC. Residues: CASILTGGYEQYF.